The entry below gives a single TCR beta chain sequence along with its context. The antigen is undetermined. These data come from a study of identical twins. TCRdb called the 5' RACE reads again in MiXCR, with one record for every CDR3 protein. The data show 310,000 or so distinct CDR3 sequences, roughly 8.6% seen once. Germline-derived CDR1 and CDR2 are LGHNA and YNFKEQ. V was cut by 3 bases and J by 4 bases, with 11 bases left in between. The CDR3 totals 14 residues. General study points: Analyses based on zero insertions could be partly confounded by invariant MAIT and iNKT cells.

This sample was shared with a second study, whose subject was yellow fever vaccine responses in identical twins.

The material sequenced was memory (CD45RO+) T cells sorted from blood. The clonotype originates from a woman aged 18-35 years in good health. The genes are TRBV4-2 and TRBJ2-3, with no clear D. CDR3 in amino acids: CASSQFRSADTQYF. Written as DNA, the CDR3 is TGTGCCAGCAGCCAGTTCCGGAGCGCAGATACGCAGTATTTT.